This paragraph reports one TCR beta chain. What it recognizes is unknown. The entry originates in a study of cytomegalovirus exposure and HLA in healthy donors. Study results and caveats: In a later analysis, an Asian-associated ancestry cluster reportedly showed fewer N-insertions than the roughly 730-donor mean. A few of the chains that were CMV-associated were confirmed in vitro to be specific for CMV antigens. For presence/absence analyses, sequencing depth was assumed to be roughly uniform across donors.

Researchers ran the PCR with 60 Vbeta and 13 Jbeta primers. The data were produced by immunoSEQ multiplex PCR, yet TCRdb's version contains in-frame clones alone and is incomplete. This sample yields more than 95,000 clones, of which 60% to 85% are seen a single time; 1.9% belongs to the top ten. Germline V gene data show CDR1 as MNHNS and CDR2 as SASEGT. V was shortened by 5 bases and J by 1 base, with 12 bases between the two germline ends. The CDR3 runs 15 residues. This TCR was sampled from a man between 45 and 60 years old in good health and CMV-seronegative. V usage is TRBV6-1 and J usage is TRBJ1-5, with D possibly matching TRBD1 (6 bases). The sample comprised PBMCs. The CDR3 loop reads CASSQQGFSNQPQHF. The DNA of the CDR3 is TGTGCCAGCAGTCAACAGGGTTTCAGCAATCAGCCCCAGCATTTT.